This entry lists 18 T cell receptor beta chains sequenced from one sample in a study of human T cells and chemical hapten exposure (TCRdb year 2021). The protocol used for the library was RACE. The sequencing machine was a NextSeq 500. TCRdb passed the public sequencing reads through fastp at Q25 and MiXCR, retaining productive beta sequences. When rows share a CDR3 protein, they turn into one entry using the most common DNA and genes. The sample table contains approximately 370,000 distinct CDR3 sequences; only one count was recorded for about 5% of them. Of the sample, less than 9% falls within the top ten clones. The label giving this sample's time point can be read as: pre-sensitization, week 0. The treatment or condition label on this specimen signifies: therapeutic diphenylcyclopropenone sensitization with weekly scalp DPC. This sample comprised whole blood, obtained in connection with sensitization to the hapten diphenylcyclopropenone (DPC). The receptors stem from a young woman with alopecia areata. Some clones in this sample may be carry-over from other donors' samples.

The rearrangement links TRBV2 to TRBJ2-3; 7 nucleotides align to TRBD1. Trimming cost V 6 bases and J 4 bases; bases outside gene matches: 7. Germline V gene sequence: CDR1 SNHLY, CDR2 FYNNEI. This CDR3 spans 14 amino acids. In DNA form, the CDR3 reads TGTGCCAGCAGGATAAGGGGGCAGTCAGATACGCAGTATTTT. This codes for CASRIRGQSDTQYF.

This clonotype was seen many times. V and J are TRBV6-5 and TRBJ2-5; tentative D call: TRBD1 (5 bases). The CDR3 sequence is 14 residues long. The germline CDR1 and CDR2 sequences are MNHEY and SVGAGI. V lost 2 bases, J lost 5 bases, and 12 bases lay in between. The CDR3 bases are TGTGCCAGCAGTTACATCGGACAAGGGGAGACCCAGTACTTC. It is translated as CASSYIGQGETQYF.

This rearrangement joins TRBV5-1 to TRBJ2-1, with 8 bases aligning to TRBD2. V shed 1 base, J shed 4 bases, and the junction held 7 bases outside the gene matches. The CDR3 extends over 16 amino acids. Germline CDR1 SGHRS, CDR2 YFSETQ. The CDR3 is CASSLNAGGPYNEQFF. The DNA of the CDR3 is TGCGCCAGCAGCTTGAATGCGGGGGGCCCATACAATGAGCAGTTCTTC. The full variable domain, in which reference TRBV5-1 and TRBJ2-1 provide the parts outside the CDR3, is KAGVTQTPRYLIKTRGQQVTLSCSPISGHRSVSWYQQTPGQGLQFLFEYFSETQRNKGNFPGRFSGRQFSNSRSEMNVSTLELGDSALYLCASSLNAGGPYNEQFFGPGTRLTVL.

This clonotype was recorded a few times. The V gene is TRBV5-1, the J gene TRBJ1-6; the D is unclear. The ends were cut back, 5 bases at V and 8 bases at J, with 20 bases in the middle. The CDR3 runs to 16 residues. Germline CDR1 SGHRS, CDR2 YFSETQ. Written as DNA, the CDR3 is TGCGCCAGCAGAATCGTGACCAGGACTAGGGATTCACCCCTCCACTTT. Its translation is CASRIVTRTRDSPLHF.

This clonotype was recorded at least ten times. The chain recombines TRBV7-9 with TRBJ2-4, with TRBD2 as a possible D gene (6 bases). This CDR3 region has 15 residues. V lost 5 bases and J lost 0, with 11 bases in between. Germline values: CDR1 SEHNR, CDR2 FQNEAQ (reference sequence). The chain's CDR3 is CASSTPGLAKNIQYF. As DNA, the CDR3 is TGTGCCAGCAGCACCCCGGGACTAGCCAAAAACATTCAGTACTTC.

The genes are TRBV12-3 or TRBV12-4 and TRBJ2-7; D may be TRBD2 (7 bases). The V end was cut by 2 bases, the J end by 1 base, with 15 bases between. The CDR3 loop spans 16 amino acids. In DNA, the CDR3 is TGTGCCAGCAGTTTACCGATGGGGGGGCGATCCTACGAGCAGTACTTC. This codes for CASSLPMGGRSYEQYF.

The V gene is TRBV4-1, the J gene TRBJ2-2; D gene uncertain. The CDR3 covers 14 residues. The ends were cut back, 2 bases at V and 7 bases at J, with 11 bases in the middle. Germline values: CDR1 MGHRA, CDR2 YSYEKL. This chain's CDR3 is CASSQPGFYGELFF. Written as DNA, the CDR3 is TGCGCCAGCAGCCAACCCGGCTTTTACGGGGAGCTGTTTTTT.

The chain links TRBV2 to TRBJ2-3; the D gene is possibly TRBD2 (5 bases). The V end lost 7 bases, the J end lost 4 bases, and 12 bases lay between the germline ends. This CDR3 has 13 amino acids. Germline CDR1 SNHLY, CDR2 FYNNEI. The CDR3 DNA sequence: TGTGCCAGCACGAGGGAAGCGGCAGATACGCAGTATTTT. This gives the protein CASTREAADTQYF.

In its sample, this clonotype was seen many times. The chain employs TRBV12-3 or TRBV12-4 and TRBJ1-3; 8 bases map to TRBD1. The CDR3 is 15 residues long. With 5 bases clipped from V and 2 bases from J, the junction kept 5 bases outside the gene matches. CDR3 residues: CASSPGTGPGNTIYF. The CDR3 nucleotides are TGTGCCAGCAGTCCTGGGACAGGCCCTGGAAACACCATATATTTT.

This clonotype was counted many times. This chain uses TRBV4-1 with TRBJ2-3; D uncertain. Trimming took 0 bases from V and 0 from J, leaving 7 bases between them. This CDR3 comprises 15 residues. Germline values: CDR1 MGHRA, CDR2 YSYEKL. CDR3 in amino acids: CASSQESSSTDTQYF. CDR3 bases: TGCGCCAGCAGCCAAGAGTCCTCCAGCACAGATACGCAGTATTTT.

As concerns this clonotype: One base away lies a much larger clone, so this may be a sequencing read error. The chain uses TRBV6-1 and TRBJ1-5; TRBD1 agrees at 9 bases. This CDR3 region has 15 residues. Germline V gene sequence: CDR1 MNHNS, CDR2 SASEGT. After removal of 6 bases from V and 3 bases from J, the junction contained 6 bases not matched to a gene. The CDR3 loop is CASSPDRGDNQPQHF. In DNA form, the CDR3 reads TGTGCCAGCAGCCCGGACAGGGGAGACAATCAGCCCCAGCATTTT.

In its sample, this clonotype was seen a few times. The chain recombines TRBV20-1 with TRBJ2-7, with 7 positions matching TRBD1. With 4 bases clipped from V and 2 bases from J, the junction kept 14 bases outside the gene matches. Germline CDR1 DFQATT, CDR2 SNEGSKA (reference sequence). There are 16 residues in the CDR3. CDR3 nucleotides: TGCAGTGCTATGGATGAAGGACGGGACAGAACCTACGAGCAGTACTTC. Amino acid sequence: CSAMDEGRDRTYEQYF.

As regards this clonotype: At one of its ends the junction is not consistent with the germline gene, which may arise from a read error. V usage is TRBV3-1 and J usage is TRBJ1-5; a possible D gene is TRBD1 (5 bases). The CDR3 spans 16 residues. The V gene's germline CDR1 is LGHDT and CDR2 YNNKEL (reference sequence). The CDR3 sequence: CASSQDPAGSNQPKHF. CDR3 DNA: TGTGCCAGCAGCCAAGACCCAGCAGGGTCTAATCAGCCCAAGCATTTT.

Many counts were recorded for this clonotype. V usage is TRBV20-1 and J usage is TRBJ2-5; 7 bases are shared with TRBD2. CDR3 length: 15 residues. The germline gives CDR1 DFQATT, CDR2 SNEGSKA (reference sequence). V dropped 8 bases and J dropped 0; count of bases not matched to a gene: 12. CDR3 sequence (DNA): TGCAGTAGGGTTGGAGGAGCGGGGTACCAAGAGACCCAGTACTTC. Translating gives CSRVGGAGYQETQYF.

The chain carries TRBV6-6 and TRBJ2-3; TRBD1 agrees at 10 bases. CDR1 is MNHNY, CDR2 SVGAGI, per germline (reference sequence). This CDR3 spans 18 amino acids. Trimming at V came to 4 bases and at J to 7 bases, leaving 17 bases not matched to a gene. The CDR3 DNA follows: TGTGCCAGCAGTTTCTCCCGCCCAGGGACAGGGGCAGGAAATACGCAGTATTTT. Translating it yields CASSFSRPGTGAGNTQYF.

The chain links TRBV6-2 or TRBV6-3 to TRBJ1-5; D not certain. CDR3 length: 16 residues. The germline CDR1 and CDR2 sequences are MNHEY and SVGEGT. Trimming took 2 bases from V and 3 from J, leaving 14 bases between them. The CDR3 coding sequence is TGTGCCAGCAGTTACGGAAGACCGCGAGACAATCAGCCCCAGCATTTT. This translates into CASSYGRPRDNQPQHF.

Many counts were recorded for this clonotype. The rearrangement uses TRBV20-1 and TRBJ2-5, with 8 bases identical to TRBD2. The CDR3 totals 14 residues. V shed 8 bases, J shed 5 bases, and the junction held 13 bases outside the gene matches. Germline V gene lookup returns CDR1 DFQATT and CDR2 SNEGSKA (reference sequence). The CDR3, as DNA: TGCAGTCCGAACGGAGCGGGGGTCGTGGAGACCCAGTACTTC. It encodes CSPNGAGVVETQYF.

This clonotype has ten or more counts. This chain uses TRBV28 with TRBJ1-1; tentatively, D is TRBD1 (5 bases). The length of the CDR3 is 11 residues. Germline V gene sequence: CDR1 MDHEN, CDR2 SYDVKM. V shed 2 bases and J shed 8 bases, with 6 bases lying between them. The CDR3 sequence is CASSLNREAFF. The CDR3, as DNA: TGTGCCAGCAGTTTAAACAGGGAAGCTTTCTTT.